This TCR beta chain originates from a study of blood T cell repertoires in COVID-19 (dated by TCRdb to 2019 to 2021). Broadly, across the study: Samples from collaborators originated in the United States, Italy and Spain and spanned both the acute and convalescent phases of COVID-19. The samples were drawn from the first 160 participants of the ongoing ImmuneRACE study and from 1,254 subjects provided by 6 global collaborators. The dataset comprised deeply sampled blood TCRbeta repertoires from subjects exposed to, actively infected with, or recovered from COVID-19. The prospective study material was composed of cDNA or gDNA derived from T cells, B-cell-depleted T cells, or PBMCs. The sample metadata nearly always contained a de-identified subject ID, COVID-19 status, age in years and sex. The repertoires were made available in a free public database intended to serve as a resource for research on the immune response to SARS-CoV-2. Where available, HLA class I and class II types were obtained from metadata supplied by the sample provider rather than from assay-based typing.

Collaborating institutions collected whole blood in K2EDTA tubes following their own protocols. For TCRbeta analysis, collaborator samples were shipped as frozen whole blood, as isolated PBMCs, or as DNA extracted from either sample type. The immunoSEQ Assay, a bias-controlled multiplex PCR, was used to amplify TCRbeta CDR3 regions from genomic DNA. Processing in the source paper ran as follows. Within the assay, amplification of reference gene primers was used to estimate how many nucleated cells each sample contained. Sequence reads were collapsed and filtered to measure the absolute abundance of every unique TCRbeta CDR3 rearrangement. For each sample, productive Simpson clonality was calculated as the square root of Simpson's diversity index over productive rearrangements. The clones in this table, taken by TCRdb from immuneACCESS, are in-frame only. Not every clone is retained; where verified, under half of the shortfall comes from an unresolved V gene, and the cause of the rest is unknown. D and trimming come from the DNA, and the V and J calls and clone size come from that table. Across this sample there are approximately 240,000 clones, with approximately 79% seen only once. The ten largest clones capture 4% to 6% of the sample.

This clone was counted a few times. Its antigen target is currently unknown. No much larger clone is present one base from it, and per-base qualities are unavailable. Results and caveats for the whole study, not just this receptor: Clinical and demographic metadata were provided uncurated, with the amount varying by source and participant.

The sequenced material came from peripheral blood. The receptor comes from an elderly woman with active or convalescent COVID-19.

The DNA sequence follows: TGTGCCAGCAGCACCGGCGGAGAGACCCAGTACTTC. It codes for CASSTGGETQYF. The chain was built from TRBV2 and TRBJ2-5, with the D segment identity uncertain. V loses 6 bases, J loses 4 bases, and the germline ends lie 9 bases apart. Including cysteine and phenylalanine, the CDR3 has 12 amino acids. The read is trimmed to its CDR3 DNA, 36 bases read in frame from base 1. For CDR1 and CDR2, the germline V gene lists SNHLY and FYNNEI.